This T cell receptor (beta chain) was captured by sequencing in a study of T cell responses to AZD1222 COVID-19 vaccine. Assay: immunoSEQ multiplex PCR; the TCRdb copy retains only in-frame clones and omits some. The table shows 90,000 to 150,000 clones, with over 85% occurring only once. Germline CDR1 is SGHRS and CDR2 is YFSETQ. The CDR3 length is 14 residues. The V end was cut by 0 bases, the J end by 1 base, with 5 bases between. This clone was observed at least ten times. No antigen is known for it. Other DNA sequences in this sample translate to the same CDR3. Study-wide results and limits: Distributed over spike, vaccine-associated CD4 TCRs predominated at 160-218 and 743-854.

The sequences come from peripheral blood, collected on day 0 of AZD1222 vaccination. The V gene is TRBV5-1, the J gene TRBJ1-5; weak D call: TRBD1 (5 bases). This receptor was taken from an adult in good health. The DNA for the CDR3 is TGCGCCAGCAGCTTGGGGACAAGCAATCAGCCCCAGCATTTT. Protein: CASSLGTSNQPQHF.